The 21 T cell receptor beta chains below all came from one sample that was sequenced in a study of shared clonotypes between healthy human individuals. This table comes from immunoSEQ multiplex PCR, and its TCRdb copy is limited to in-frame clones, with some not included. The sample comprises around 700,000 clones, around 72% of which are singletons, and about 1.7% rests with the top ten. Sequenced: memory CD4+ T cells sorted from blood. The sample's subset: CD45RA-negative fraction. Receptor source: a woman in her 30s in good health.

This chain uses TRBV6-5 with TRBJ1-1; tentatively, D is TRBD1 (5 bases). CDR3 length: 16 amino acids. The germline V and J ends were trimmed by 4 bases and 1 base, with 16 bases remaining between them. Germline V gene lookup returns CDR1 MNHEY and CDR2 SVGAGI. CDR3 loop: CASSSPPDGGNTEAFF. The CDR3 DNA sequence: TGTGCCAGCAGTTCACCACCGGACGGGGGGAACACTGAAGCTTTCTTT.

V usage is TRBV30 and J usage is TRBJ1-2; 8 bases line up with TRBD1. From germline, CDR1 is GTSNPN and CDR2 SVGIG (reference sequence). Unmatched junction bases numbered 9, after V lost 1 base and J lost 2 bases. This CDR3 region has 16 residues. Written as DNA, the CDR3 is TGTGCCTGGAGTGACTTTGTGGACAGGGTGAACTATGGCTACACCTTC. This sequence encodes CAWSDFVDRVNYGYTF.

This clone is classed as medium-sized. The genes are TRBV18 and TRBJ2-1, with unresolved D. Germline V gene lookup returns CDR1 KGHSH and CDR2 LQKENI. V lost 5 bases and J 3 bases, leaving 5 bases between the germline ends. The CDR3 runs 12 residues. CDR3 sequence reads: CASSILYNEQFF. In nucleotides, the CDR3 is TGTGCCAGCTCAATTCTCTACAATGAGCAGTTCTTC. Filled out from reference TRBV18 and TRBJ2-1, the complete variable domain reads NAGVMQNPRHLVRRRGQEARLRCSPMKGHSHVYWYRQLPEEGLKFMVYLQKENIIDESGMPKERFSAEFPKEGPSILRIQQVVRGDSAAYFCASSILYNEQFFGPGTRLTVL.

The V and J genes are TRBV5-1 and TRBJ2-7; 14 nucleotides agree with TRBD2. CDR3 length equals 17 residues. The ends lost 3 bases at V and 11 bases at J; junction bases unmatched: 16. Germline CDR1 and CDR2: SGHRS and YFSETQ. The CDR3 reads CASSYYQTSGRAFGKYF. The CDR3 nucleotides read TGCGCCAGCAGCTACTACCAGACTAGCGGGAGGGCCTTTGGGAAGTACTTC.

The chain is built from TRBV5-1 and TRBJ2-7, with 14 bases lining up with TRBD2. The length of the CDR3 is 16 residues. Losses at the gene ends were 3 bases for V and 7 bases for J; bases not matched to a gene: 9. CDR1 SGHRS and CDR2 YFSETQ come from the germline V gene. The CDR3 sequence: CASSYGTSGSLREQYF. CDR3 nucleotides: TGCGCCAGCAGCTACGGGACTAGCGGGAGTTTGCGTGAGCAGTACTTC.

This chain links TRBV7-9 with TRBJ2-7; 7 nucleotides align to TRBD2. This CDR3 is 15 amino acids long. V was pared by 4 bases and J by 3 bases, with 9 bases of the junction left unmatched. Germline CDR1 SEHNR, CDR2 FQNEAQ (reference sequence). CDR3 DNA: TGTGCCAGCAGCTCTTCGACTAGCCCCCTCTACGAGCAGTACTTC. Its translation is CASSSSTSPLYEQYF. The full variable domain, its missing parts supplied by reference TRBV7-9 and TRBJ2-7, is DTGVSQNPRHKITKRGQNVTFRCDPISEHNRLYWYRQTLGQGPEFLTYFQNEAQLEKSRLLSDRFSAERPKGSFSTLEIQRTEQGDSAMYLCASSSSTSPLYEQYFGPGTRLTVT.

V is TRBV5-1 and J is TRBJ2-7; 11 bases line up with TRBD2. CDR3 size: 14 residues. Germline CDR1 and CDR2: SGHRS and YFSETQ. Trimming removed 4 bases from V and 7 bases from J; junction bases left unmatched: 7. The CDR3 bases are TGCGCCAGCAGCGCAACTAGCGGGAGTCAAGAGCAGTACTTC. It encodes CASSATSGSQEQYF.

The J gene is TRBJ2-1, the V gene TRBV7-9; 10 nucleotides match TRBD2. Germline assignment: CDR1 SEHNR and CDR2 FQNEAQ (reference sequence). This CDR3 is built from 15 residues. Trimming cost V 1 base and J 10 bases; bases outside gene matches: 7. The CDR3 loop is CASSLGRTSGDEQFF. CDR3 nucleotide sequence: TGTGCCAGCAGCTTAGGAAGGACTAGCGGAGACGAGCAGTTCTTC.

The rearrangement links TRBV10-3 to TRBJ1-3; D uncertain. V dropped 7 bases and J dropped 3 bases, with 13 bases sitting between them. The CDR3 extends over 14 amino acids. Per germline, CDR1 ENHRY and CDR2 SYGVKD. In nucleotides, the CDR3 is TGTGCCATCACCGCCGGTGATAGTGGAAACACCATATATTTT. Translating it yields CAITAGDSGNTIYF.

The chain links TRBV11-2 to TRBJ2-2; 9 bases align to TRBD2. After removal of 5 bases from V and 1 base from J, the junction contained 8 bases not matched to a gene. This CDR3 comprises 17 residues. The germline CDR1 and CDR2 sequences are SGHAT and FQNNGV. CDR3 nucleotide sequence: TGTGCCAGCAGCCCGGTCAGCGGGAGGTGGAACACCGGGGAGCTGTTTTTT. Encoded protein: CASSPVSGRWNTGELFF.

The chain employs TRBV28 and TRBJ2-7; D is uncertain. The CDR3 sequence is 13 residues long. The V end lost 7 bases, the J end lost 0 bases, and 10 bases lay between the germline ends. CDR1 and CDR2 from the germline V gene are MDHEN and SYDVKM. CDR3 nucleotides: TGTGCCAGCAACAGTCAAAACTCCTACGAGCAGTACTTC. Translation: CASNSQNSYEQYF.

This clone came up a few times. The chain uses TRBV14 and TRBJ2-3, with 14 bases matching TRBD2. The V segment lost 3 bases and the J segment 6 bases; nucleotides outside the gene matches: 5. The CDR3 is made up of 16 amino acids. Per germline, CDR1 SGHDN and CDR2 FVKESK. The CDR3: CASSQGTSGRGDTQYF. The DNA of the CDR3 is TGTGCCAGCAGCCAGGGGACTAGCGGGAGAGGCGATACGCAGTATTTT.

This clone was picked up one time. For the CDR3, the DNA is TGTGCCAGCAGCTCGATGGGACAGGCCATTTACAATGAGCAGTTCTTC. This translates into CASSSMGQAIYNEQFF. This chain joins TRBV7-3 and TRBJ2-1; 8 nucleotides align to TRBD1. Trimming cost V 4 bases and J 4 bases; bases outside gene matches: 9. In germline, CDR1 is SGHTA, CDR2 FQGTGA. The CDR3 is 16 amino acids.

The genes are TRBV18 and TRBJ2-7, with a tentative D call TRBD1 (6 bases). Trimming pared 3 bases from V and 5 bases from J, leaving 17 bases between. This CDR3 has 15 residues. Looked up from germline, CDR1 is KGHSH and CDR2 is LQKENI. In DNA, the CDR3 is TGTGCCAGCTCACCGCCCAACAGGGTGGGGAACGAGCAGTACTTC. Translating it yields CASSPPNRVGNEQYF. The whole variable domain, filled in from reference TRBV18 and TRBJ2-7, reads NAGVMQNPRHLVRRRGQEARLRCSPMKGHSHVYWYRQLPEEGLKFMVYLQKENIIDESGMPKERFSAEFPKEGPSILRIQQVVRGDSAAYFCASSPPNRVGNEQYFGPGTRLTVT.

V and J are TRBV28 and TRBJ1-5, with D perhaps TRBD1 (6 bases). The CDR3 length is 14 residues. From germline, CDR1 is MDHEN and CDR2 SYDVKM. V lost 1 base and J 6 bases, leaving 10 bases between the germline ends. CDR3 sequence reads: CASSLSGAAQPQHF. The CDR3 nucleotides read TGTGCCAGCAGTTTATCAGGGGCGGCTCAGCCCCAGCATTTT.

The J gene is TRBJ2-3, the V gene TRBV27, with 11 bases fitting TRBD2. V shed 7 bases, J shed 6 bases, and the junction held 15 bases outside the gene matches. The CDR3 contains 17 residues. Per the germline V gene, CDR1 is MNHEY and CDR2 is SMNVEV (reference sequence). The CDR3 DNA sequence: TGTGCCAGCAAGGGACTAGCGGCTTATCAAGGGTCTGATACGCAGTATTTT. Protein: CASKGLAAYQGSDTQYF.

Remarks on this clone: The sample contains more than one DNA sequence encoding this CDR3. The chain has TRBV7-2 and TRBJ2-5; no clear D. The length of the CDR3 is 13 residues. CDR1 is SGHTA, CDR2 FQGNSA, per germline. V lost 1 base and J lost 1, with 4 bases in between. For the CDR3, the DNA is TGTGCCAGCAGCTTAGGACTCCAAGAGACCCAGTACTTC. Translated, it gives CASSLGLQETQYF. The full variable domain, completed using reference TRBV7-2 and TRBJ2-5, is GAGVSQSPSNKVTEKGKDVELRCDPISGHTALYWYRQSLGQGLEFLIYFQGNSAPDKSGLPSDRFSAERTGGSVSTLTIQRTQQEDSAVYLCASSLGLQETQYFGPGTRLLVL.

V and J are TRBV30 and TRBJ2-6; 9 nucleotides align to TRBD1. The CDR3 covers 17 residues. Germline V gene lookup returns CDR1 GTSNPN and CDR2 SVGIG (reference sequence). V was clipped by 7 bases and J by 4 bases; unmatched bases: 14. The CDR3 sequence: CAYNRDRVPGGANVLTF. The CDR3 DNA sequence: TGTGCCTACAACCGGGACAGGGTCCCAGGAGGGGCCAACGTCCTGACTTTC.

This rearrangement joins TRBV27 to TRBJ1-1, with D tentatively TRBD1 (6 bases). Trimming took off 5 bases at V and 8 bases at J, with 15 bases between the two ends. This CDR3 region has 13 residues. The V gene's germline CDR1 is MNHEY and CDR2 SMNVEV (reference sequence). Written as DNA, the CDR3 is TGTGCCAGCAGTCGGCAGGGGTTTTCAGAAGCTTTCTTT. Amino acids: CASSRQGFSEAFF.

The chain links TRBV25-1 to TRBJ2-2; perhaps D is TRBD1 or TRBD2 (5 bases each). The CDR3 runs to 14 residues. Germline V gene lookup returns CDR1 MGHDK and CDR2 SYGVNS. The ends were cut back, 7 bases at V and 0 bases at J, with 9 bases in the middle. This CDR3 is CASNGAANTGELFF. The DNA for the CDR3 is TGTGCCAGCAACGGGGCCGCGAACACCGGGGAGCTGTTTTTT.

In its sample, this clone was seen a few times. J is TRBJ2-5 and V is TRBV28; 14 bases map to TRBD2. The CDR3 runs to 17 residues. V lost 6 bases and J lost 0; bases outside the gene matches: 6. Germline assignment: CDR1 MDHEN and CDR2 SYDVKM. CDR3 nucleotide sequence: TGTGCCAGCAGCTCCAGACTAGCGGGAGGGTACCAAGAGACCCAGTACTTC. Protein: CASSSRLAGGYQETQYF.